This T cell receptor beta chain was documented in a study of relationships among human T cell subsets. Whole-study results and caveats: Th1, Th2 and regulatory subsets overlapped substantially in CDR3 sequences. A CD4+CD8+ double-positive population could not be excluded by bead sorting. Over 60% of CD8+ cytotoxic sequences were in clones over 100 reads; regulatory and Th2 had few.

About this clonotype: What it binds is not known.

The CD45RA-negative fraction was bead-selected with anti-CD45RO to obtain memory T cells. CDR3 length equals 16 residues. V trimming: 4 bases; J trimming: 8 bases; junction bases outside the gene matches: 10. Germline CDR1 is KGHDR and CDR2 is SFDVKD. TCR alpha and beta CDR3s were amplified from mRNA by semiquantitative ARM-PCR. In ARM-PCR, communal superprimers followed tagged nested gene-specific primers for exponential amplification. TCRdb processed the multiplex PCR reads anew with MiXCR; each CDR3 protein has one entry. The sample shows about 9,100 distinct CDR3 sequences, 54% of them seen only once.

The receptor was isolated from a man aged 35-49 years in good health. The chain joins TRBV24-1 to TRBJ1-4; TRBD1 matches at 9 bases. The material sequenced was memory T cells sorted from blood. As DNA, the CDR3 is TGTGCCACCAGTGAGTCGACCGGGACAGGGACGGAAAAACTGTTTTTT. It translates to CATSESTGTGTEKLFF.